The 12 T cell receptor beta chains reported below all come from one sample, sequenced in a study of CD4 T cells in relation to SARS-CoV-2 and coronaviruses. Method: immunoSEQ multiplex PCR; TCRdb's copy keeps in-frame clones and lacks some. The sample yields about 38,000 clones, roughly 84% seen once. Their specific antigens are unknown. The sequenced sample was naive CD4+ T cells from PBMCs, cultured in vitro. Subset meaning: naive CD4+ T cells isolated by negative enrichment. These TCRs come from an adult with COVID-19.

V usage is TRBV27 and J usage is TRBJ2-5, with a tentative D call TRBD2 (7 bases). The CDR3 spans 19 residues. Per germline, CDR1 MNHEY and CDR2 SMNVEV (reference sequence). The V end was cut by 6 bases, the J end by 0 bases, with 26 bases between. CDR3 loop: CASRYTPRGGVPYQETQYF. CDR3 DNA sequence: TGTGCCAGCAGGTATACCCCCAGGGGAGGGGTTCCGTACCAAGAGACCCAGTACTTC.

This chain connects TRBV7-3 to TRBJ2-3; 7 bases match TRBD2. Trimming removed 4 bases from V and 2 bases from J; junction bases left unmatched: 3. Germline assignment: CDR1 SGHTA and CDR2 FQGTGA. The CDR3 runs 14 residues. The CDR3 DNA reads as TGTGCCAGCAGCTCTAGCGGTTCCACAGATACGCAGTATTTT. Its translation: CASSSSGSTDTQYF.

This clone was recorded once. The chain is built from TRBV28 and TRBJ2-4; 7 bases match TRBD2. The length of the CDR3 is 16 residues. Germline CDR1 MDHEN, CDR2 SYDVKM. The trim removed 6 bases at V and 8 bases at J, leaving 16 bases unmatched. The DNA of the CDR3 is TGTGCCAGCAGCTGGGGGGGGAACCGGGGAAGTGACATTCAGTACTTC. Translated, it gives CASSWGGNRGSDIQYF.

This clone was seen once. V gene TRBV24-1 combines with J gene TRBJ2-1; 10 bases are shared with TRBD2. The J segment lost 9 bases and the V segment lost 1 base, leaving 8 bases of the junction unmatched. Germline loops: CDR1 KGHDR, CDR2 SFDVKD. CDR3 length: 16 amino acids. The CDR3 DNA sequence: TGTGCCACCAGTGATTTAGGGCTAGCGGGAGTATTTGAGCAGTTCTTC. Translated, it gives CATSDLGLAGVFEQFF.

In its sample, this clone was seen a few times. The CDR3 DNA sequence: TGTGCCAGCAGCGCCGGGACAGGGCGGTCACCCCTCCACTTT. Protein sequence: CASSAGTGRSPLHF. The V and J genes are TRBV9 and TRBJ1-6; TRBD1 matches 9 bases. The V and J ends lost 3 bases and 10 bases, in that order; junction bases with no gene match: 5. The germline gives CDR1 SGDLS, CDR2 YYNGEE. The CDR3 has 14 residues.

The V call is TRBV7-2, the J call TRBJ1-2; 7 bases fit TRBD1. V lost 4 bases, J lost 5 bases, and 10 bases stayed unmatched. In germline, CDR1 is SGHTA, CDR2 FQGNSA. The CDR3 sequence is 15 residues long. The CDR3 sequence is CASSSHRDSRYGYTF. CDR3 DNA sequence: TGTGCCAGCAGCTCTCACCGGGACAGCCGATATGGCTACACCTTC.

The V call is TRBV27, the J call TRBJ2-7; D is possibly TRBD2 (5 bases). The CDR3 extends over 17 amino acids. Germline CDR1 and CDR2: MNHEY and SMNVEV (reference sequence). V was pared by 5 bases and J by 5 bases, with 25 bases between. The CDR3 sequence: CASSAPAAASSWNEQYF. The CDR3 bases are TGTGCCAGCAGTGCCCCGGCAGCGGCCTCCAGCTGGAACGAGCAGTACTTC.

CDR3 bases: TGTGCCAGCAGCAGGGACTCCCCCGCAGATACGCAGTATTTT. This encodes CASSRDSPADTQYF. The chain employs TRBV21-1 and TRBJ2-3; whether TRBD2, the table's D call, matches the DNA was not checked. TRBV21-1 is assigned pseudogene status. CDR3 length: 14 amino acids.

A single count supports this clone. The chain has TRBV19 and TRBJ2-1, with D perhaps matching TRBD2 (6 bases). With 8 bases removed from V and 1 base from J, the gap between germline ends came to 9 bases. CDR3 length equals 13 residues. Germline lookup yields CDR1 LNHDA and CDR2 SQIVND (reference sequence). Here the CDR3 DNA reads TGTGCCAGTGGGGGGAATTCCTACAATGAGCAGTTCTTC. Translation gives CASGGNSYNEQFF.

The chain joins TRBV30 to TRBJ1-6, with D possibly being TRBD1 (6 bases). Germline CDR1 is GTSNPN and CDR2 is SVGIG (reference sequence). The CDR3 totals 13 residues. Trimming shortened V by 1 base and J by 10 bases, and 11 bases separated the two germline ends. The CDR3 region is CAWSARGNSPLHF. In nucleotides, the CDR3 is TGTGCCTGGAGTGCGAGGGGGAACTCACCCCTCCACTTT.

This chain uses TRBV11-3 with TRBJ2-1; 8 nucleotides line up with TRBD2. CDR1 is SGHNT, CDR2 YENEEA, per germline. V gave up 4 bases and J gave up 4 bases; unmatched junction bases: 12. The CDR3 contains 17 residues. CDR3: CASSSGSSGSGYNEQFF. CDR3 DNA sequence: TGTGCCAGCAGCTCGGGATCAAGCGGGAGTGGATACAATGAGCAGTTCTTC.

V is TRBV5-1 and J is TRBJ2-7; 8 bases are shared with TRBD1. This CDR3 is 14 amino acids long. Per germline, CDR1 SGHRS and CDR2 YFSETQ. V was pared by 4 bases and J by 2 bases, with 5 bases of the junction left unmatched. This CDR3 is CASSPQGAAYEQYF. The DNA of the CDR3 is TGCGCCAGCAGCCCCCAGGGGGCAGCCTACGAGCAGTACTTC.